This passage covers 30 T cell receptor beta chains from one sample sequenced in a study of cytomegalovirus exposure and HLA in healthy donors. Produced via immunoSEQ multiplex PCR; TCRdb's table is partial and in-frame only. The sample has under 300,000 clones; 86% are singletons. The sequencing sample was made of PBMCs. The receptor source for this set is a woman younger than 45 in good health and CMV-seropositive.

The rearrangement uses TRBV5-1 and TRBJ2-1; perhaps TRBD1 as D (5 bases). The CDR3 has 12 residues. V dropped 2 bases and J dropped 15 bases, with 15 bases sitting between them. Looked up from germline, CDR1 is SGHRS and CDR2 is YFSETQ. CDR3: CASSFADNLWFF. The CDR3 nucleotides are TGCGCCAGCAGCTTCGCGGACAATCTCTGGTTCTTC.

This clone was seen a handful of times. This chain uses TRBV2 with TRBJ2-1; D call uncertain. The germline CDR1 and CDR2 sequences are SNHLY and FYNNEI. Deletions cut 1 base from V and 14 bases from J, with 12 bases between. CDR3 length: 12 amino acids. The CDR3 region is CASSEGPAGKFF. CDR3 bases: TGTGCCAGCAGTGAAGGTCCGGCAGGAAAGTTCTTC.

In this sample, this clone turned up once. The chain is built from TRBV29-1 and TRBJ2-7; maybe TRBD2 (5 bases). The CDR3 length is 14 residues. Germline CDR1 and CDR2: SQVTM and ANQGSEA. Trimming took off 0 bases at V and 0 bases at J, with 9 bases between the two ends. The CDR3 DNA is TGCAGCGTTGAAGACAAGGACTTCTCCTACGAGCAGTACTTC. Translated, it gives CSVEDKDFSYEQYF.

This clone came up once. The chain carries TRBV13 and TRBJ1-1, with D unclear. Trimming took 5 bases from V and 6 from J, leaving 13 bases between them. CDR1 and CDR2 from the germline V gene are PRHDT and FYEKMQ (reference sequence). The CDR3 totals 13 residues. DNA for the CDR3: TGTGCCAGCAGCGTCGGTTCTGAGCCTGAAGCTTTCTTT. Residues: CASSVGSEPEAFF.

A note on this clone: This may stem from a read error, because a much larger clone lies one nucleotide away. Other DNA sequences from this sample encode an identical CDR3 as well. This chain connects TRBV5-6 to TRBJ1-2; perhaps TRBD1 as D (6 bases). The germline V gene has CDR1 SGHDT and CDR2 YYEEEE. V was shortened by 4 bases and J by 5 bases, with 9 bases between the two germline ends. The CDR3 runs to 12 residues. In DNA, the CDR3 is TGTGCCAGCAGCCCCGGACAGTATGGCTACACCTTC. This codes for CASSPGQYGYTF.

J is TRBJ2-4 and V is TRBV30; 7 positions match TRBD2. The V gene's germline CDR1 is GTSNPN and CDR2 SVGIG (reference sequence). Trimming took 5 bases from V and 4 from J; bases not matched to a gene: 5. The CDR3 loop spans 13 amino acids. The CDR3 bases are TGTGCCTGGGCCCCGGGGGGAAAAAACATTCAGTACTTC. This encodes CAWAPGGKNIQYF.

The chain has TRBV2 and TRBJ2-3, with 8 bases matching TRBD2. CDR1 is SNHLY, CDR2 FYNNEI, per germline. The CDR3 is 15 residues long. The junction had 4 bases not matched to a gene; V was cut back by 4 bases and J by 1 base. CDR3: CASSGTSGGTDTQYF. The CDR3 DNA sequence: TGTGCCAGCAGTGGTACTAGCGGTGGCACAGATACGCAGTATTTT.

This clone was counted only a few times. The V call is TRBV19, the J call TRBJ1-2; 7 nucleotides match TRBD1. The CDR3 has 13 residues. Germline trimming cut 3 bases from V and 6 bases from J; bases unmatched to any gene: 4. Germline values: CDR1 LNHDA, CDR2 SQIVND (reference sequence). This CDR3 reads CASSIRTGDGYTF. The CDR3 DNA sequence: TGTGCCAGTAGTATTAGAACAGGGGATGGCTACACCTTC. Combining the CDR3 with reference TRBV19 and TRBJ1-2 gives the whole variable domain DGGITQSPKYLFRKEGQNVTLSCEQNLNHDAMYWYRQDPGQGLRLIYYSQIVNDFQKGDIAEGYSVSREKKESFPLTVTSAQKNPTAFYLCASSIRTGDGYTFGSGTRLTVV.

The chain carries TRBV5-1 and TRBJ2-1; D gene uncertain. Per the germline V gene, CDR1 is SGHRS and CDR2 is YFSETQ. V shed 4 bases and J shed 2 bases, with 10 bases lying between them. The CDR3 is made up of 14 amino acids. The CDR3 loop reads CASSAGTAYNEQFF. The CDR3 DNA is TGCGCCAGCAGCGCCGGCACAGCCTACAATGAGCAGTTCTTC.

V and J are TRBV9 and TRBJ2-1; no definite D call. Looked up from germline, CDR1 is SGDLS and CDR2 is YYNGEE. Trimming removed 3 bases from V and 0 bases from J, with 7 bases in between. The CDR3 totals 14 residues. The CDR3 region has the DNA TGTGCCAGCAGCGCCTCCAGCTCCTACAATGAGCAGTTCTTC. Its translation is CASSASSSYNEQFF.

The chain couples TRBV5-1 to TRBJ2-1; a weak D match, TRBD1 (5 bases). The CDR3 has 15 residues. Per the germline V gene, CDR1 is SGHRS and CDR2 is YFSETQ. Trimming removed 1 base at V and 6 bases at J, with 14 bases between. In DNA form, the CDR3 reads TGCGCCAGCAGCTTGATTCCTCAGGGTGGCAATGAGCAGTTCTTC. Protein product: CASSLIPQGGNEQFF.

The rearrangement uses TRBV28 and TRBJ2-7; D perhaps matches TRBD1 (6 bases). Germline V CDR1 and CDR2: MDHEN, SYDVKM. The CDR3 covers 16 residues. Between the trimmed V and J ends, which lost 5 bases and 1 base, there was a span of 18 bases. Here the CDR3 reads CASSPTQGSSSYEQYF. Written as DNA, the CDR3 is TGTGCCAGCAGTCCCACTCAGGGGTCATCGTCCTACGAGCAGTACTTC.

The chain is built from TRBV2 and TRBJ2-3; 11 bases match TRBD2. The junction had 5 bases not matched to a gene; V was cut back by 6 bases and J by 0 bases. The CDR3 has 16 amino acids. The germline V gene encodes CDR1 SNHLY and CDR2 FYNNEI. In DNA, the CDR3 is TGTGCCAGCAGGGAACTAGCGGGGGATAGCACAGATACGCAGTATTTT. Translation gives CASRELAGDSTDTQYF.

This clone came up once. The genes are TRBV5-1 and TRBJ2-7; D is perhaps TRBD1 (5 bases). In germline, CDR1 is SGHRS, CDR2 YFSETQ. Trimming took off 2 bases at V and 1 base at J, with 22 bases between the two ends. The CDR3 length is 18 residues. The CDR3: CASSFVLGAELLSYEQYF. The CDR3 DNA sequence: TGCGCCAGCAGCTTCGTGTTAGGGGCCGAATTACTATCCTACGAGCAGTACTTC.

V usage is TRBV5-8 and J usage is TRBJ1-2, with 8 bases lining up with TRBD1. Germline V gene lookup returns CDR1 SGHTS and CDR2 YDEGEE. The CDR3 loop spans 13 amino acids. Unmatched junction bases numbered 7, after V lost 3 bases and J lost 9 bases. CDR3 region: CASSSGTGESYTF. The CDR3 coding sequence is TGTGCCAGCAGCTCCGGGACAGGCGAAAGCTACACCTTC.

This chain joins TRBV27 and TRBJ1-1; D gene ambiguous. The germline gives CDR1 MNHEY, CDR2 SMNVEV (reference sequence). The CDR3 covers 13 residues. Trimming took 6 bases from V and 8 from J, leaving 16 bases between them. The CDR3 DNA sequence: TGTGCCAGCAGCCCTCGGGTTATGACCGAAGCTTTCTTT. Amino acids: CASSPRVMTEAFF.

This clone has just one count. The CDR3 region is CASSLQNPGTGLEQYF. The CDR3, as DNA: TGTGCCAGCAGTTTACAAAACCCCGGGACAGGCCTGGAGCAGTACTTC. The chain links TRBV27 to TRBJ2-7, with 8 nucleotides matching TRBD1. Per germline, CDR1 MNHEY and CDR2 SMNVEV (reference sequence). V trimming: 2 bases; J trimming: 7 bases; junction bases outside the gene matches: 13. The CDR3 length is 16 residues.

The chain carries TRBV14 and TRBJ1-1; D is unresolved. V was clipped by 2 bases and J by 0 bases, with 19 bases between them. Germline CDR1 is SGHDN and CDR2 is FVKESK. The CDR3 is 18 residues long. For the CDR3, the DNA is TGTGCCAGCAGCCAAAGCCAGCGGACGCAAAGCCTGAACACTGAAGCTTTCTTT. This codes for CASSQSQRTQSLNTEAFF.

The CDR3 DNA sequence: TGTGCCAGCAGTTCAGGGTTAGAAGAGACCCAGTACTTC. Protein sequence: CASSSGLEETQYF. The chain combines TRBV2 with TRBJ2-5; a weak D match, TRBD1 (5 bases). The germline V and J ends were trimmed by 5 bases and 3 bases, with 10 bases remaining between them. The germline CDR1 and CDR2 sequences are SNHLY and FYNNEI. This CDR3 is built from 13 residues.

This clone showed up just once. The chain recombines TRBV30 with TRBJ2-7; TRBD2 might be the D (5 bases). V was pared by 6 bases and J by 4 bases, with 19 bases between. Germline assignment: CDR1 GTSNPN and CDR2 SVGIG (reference sequence). CDR3 length: 14 residues. CDR3 DNA: TGTGCCTGCCAAGTACGGGGTTGGGGATACGAGCAGTACTTC. Translating it yields CACQVRGWGYEQYF.

The rearrangement uses TRBV5-1 and TRBJ2-7, with a weak D call TRBD1 (6 bases). V was pared by 4 bases and J by 0 bases, with 20 bases between. Per germline, CDR1 SGHRS and CDR2 YFSETQ. This CDR3 has 17 amino acids. CDR3 in DNA: TGCGCCAGCAGCCACGCCCTAGGGGGTTCTAGCTCCTACGAGCAGTACTTC. This encodes CASSHALGGSSSYEQYF. Variable domain in full (rest from reference TRBV5-1 and TRBJ2-7): KAGVTQTPRYLIKTRGQQVTLSCSPISGHRSVSWYQQTPGQGLQFLFEYFSETQRNKGNFPGRFSGRQFSNSRSEMNVSTLELGDSALYLCASSHALGGSSSYEQYFGPGTRLTVT.

This clone was observed a single time. The chain is built from TRBV5-4 and TRBJ2-7; TRBD1 aligns across 7 bases. V trimming: 3 bases; J trimming: 3 bases; junction bases outside the gene matches: 3. The length of the CDR3 is 13 residues. CDR1 and CDR2 (germline): SGHNT, YYREEE (reference sequence). The CDR3 sequence: CASSWDSFYEQYF. In DNA, the CDR3 is TGTGCCAGCAGCTGGGACAGCTTCTACGAGCAGTACTTC.

The rearrangement joins TRBV5-1 to TRBJ2-7, with D perhaps matching TRBD2 (6 bases). CDR1 is SGHRS, CDR2 YFSETQ, per germline. The CDR3 has 15 amino acids. Trimming left V 5 bases short and J 2 bases short, with 17 bases between. The CDR3 sequence is CASRDPGLPTYEQYF. Here the CDR3 DNA reads TGCGCCAGCAGGGATCCGGGACTTCCAACCTACGAGCAGTACTTC.

This rearrangement joins TRBV5-1 to TRBJ2-7, with D perhaps TRBD2 (5 bases). This CDR3 comprises 13 residues. Between the trimmed V and J ends, which lost 0 bases and 6 bases, there was a span of 10 bases. Looked up from germline, CDR1 is SGHRS and CDR2 is YFSETQ. The CDR3 protein is CASSLEVGIEQYF. The CDR3 coding sequence is TGCGCCAGCAGCTTGGAGGTCGGGATCGAGCAGTACTTC. Full variable domain (rest looked up from reference TRBV5-1 and TRBJ2-7): KAGVTQTPRYLIKTRGQQVTLSCSPISGHRSVSWYQQTPGQGLQFLFEYFSETQRNKGNFPGRFSGRQFSNSRSEMNVSTLELGDSALYLCASSLEVGIEQYFGPGTRLTVT.

The V and J genes are TRBV6-1 and TRBJ2-1, with 7 bases that match TRBD2. The germline V gene encodes CDR1 MNHNS and CDR2 SASEGT. There are 15 residues in the CDR3. Trimming at V came to 7 bases and at J to 2 bases, leaving 8 bases not matched to a gene. The CDR3 sequence: CASTLEGGTYNEQFF. The CDR3 region has the DNA TGTGCCAGCACCCTTGAGGGAGGGACCTACAATGAGCAGTTCTTC.

The rearrangement uses TRBV25-1 and TRBJ1-4, with D hard to call. The CDR3 sequence is 15 residues long. CDR1 and CDR2 (germline): MGHDK, SYGVNS. Trimming cost V 5 bases and J 5 bases, with 15 bases left between them. Written as DNA, the CDR3 is TGTGCCAGCAGTCCGGGTTTAGCTTTCAATGAAAAACTGTTTTTT. This translates into CASSPGLAFNEKLFF.

V usage is TRBV6-1 and J usage is TRBJ1-2; 8 bases map to TRBD1. V was pared by 7 bases and J by 4 bases, with 8 bases of the junction left unmatched. The CDR3 runs 14 residues. Germline V CDR1 and CDR2: MNHNS, SASEGT. This CDR3 is CASTIEGTGYGYTF. The CDR3 nucleotides are TGTGCCAGCACCATAGAAGGGACAGGCTATGGCTACACCTTC.

The chain couples TRBV5-8 to TRBJ2-1, with TRBD2 as a possible D gene (6 bases). The CDR3 runs to 15 residues. Per germline, CDR1 SGHTS and CDR2 YDEGEE. Trimming took 0 bases from V and 8 from J, leaving 15 bases between them. The CDR3 coding sequence is TGTGCCAGCAGCTTGGGACGAGGGAGGAGGGATGAGCAGTTCTTC. Amino acids: CASSLGRGRRDEQFF.

The chain employs TRBV5-1 and TRBJ2-6; 10 bases line up with TRBD1. The CDR3 loop spans 18 amino acids. CDR1 SGHRS and CDR2 YFSETQ come from the germline V gene. V shed 0 bases and J 0 bases; nucleotides not matched to a gene: 3. CDR3 coding DNA: TGCGCCAGCAGCTTGGGGACAGGGGGGCTCTCTGGGGCCAACGTCCTGACTTTC. Protein product: CASSLGTGGLSGANVLTF.

This clone came up once. V is TRBV28 and J is TRBJ2-7, with a weak D call TRBD2 (5 bases). Trimming shortened V by 6 bases and J by 7 bases, and 16 bases separated the two germline ends. The CDR3 length is 13 residues. The germline V gene has CDR1 MDHEN and CDR2 SYDVKM. In nucleotides, the CDR3 is TGTGCCAGCAGGGAACGGCGGGTCGGAGAGCAGTACTTC. Translation gives CASRERRVGEQYF.